Following are 30 T cell receptor beta chains from one sample sequenced in a study of blood T cell repertoires in COVID-19 (dated by TCRdb to between 2020 and 2021). Library preparation was by the immunoSEQ multiplex PCR assay. This is the immuneACCESS table as TCRdb keeps it, with only in-frame sequences that have V and J called. A part of the clones is gone; compared with another copy, unresolved V genes explain less than half, and the rest is unexplained. The sample contains hundreds of thousands of clones, more than 70% of them found a single time. The leading ten clones occupy approximately 2% of the sample. Sample: PBMCs or T cells enriched from blood (not recorded which). The receptor source for this set is a woman aged 45 to 65 who had recovered from COVID-19.

Here the CDR3 DNA reads TGTGCCAGCAGTGACCGACAGGATAACTATGGCTACACCTTC. It translates to CASSDRQDNYGYTF. The chain is built from TRBV2 and TRBJ1-2; D might be TRBD1 (6 bases). Trimming shortened V by 3 bases and J by 1 base, and 9 bases separated the two germline ends. The CDR3 sequence is 14 residues long. Germline CDR1 reads SNHLY; CDR2 reads FYNNEI.

The chain couples TRBV29-1 to TRBJ1-1; D gene ambiguous. CDR1 and CDR2 from the germline V gene are SQVTM and ANQGSEA. V shed 3 bases and J shed 1 base, with 12 bases lying between them. This CDR3 comprises 14 residues. This chain's CDR3 is CSVDFVVQNTEAFF. CDR3 DNA: TGCAGCGTTGACTTTGTGGTACAGAACACTGAAGCTTTCTTT.

The chain couples TRBV11-2 to TRBJ1-1; D is ambiguous. CDR1 SGHAT and CDR2 FQNNGV come from the germline V gene. V lost 2 bases to trimming and J lost 0 bases, with 7 bases between them. This CDR3 has 14 residues. The CDR3 here is CASSLHRLNTEAFF. CDR3 nucleotide sequence: TGTGCCAGCAGCTTACACAGATTGAACACTGAAGCTTTCTTT.

V is TRBV25-1 and J is TRBJ2-3, with D maybe TRBD2 (6 bases). CDR1 is MGHDK, CDR2 SYGVNS, per germline. Trimming pared 4 bases from V and 2 bases from J, leaving 10 bases between. The CDR3 covers 14 residues. The CDR3 DNA sequence: TGTGCCAGCAGTGGGGGACTCTACACAGATACGCAGTATTTT. Amino acid sequence: CASSGGLYTDTQYF.

This clone was seen a few times. The V and J genes are TRBV30 and TRBJ2-7, with 8 bases that match TRBD1. Germline assignment: CDR1 GTSNPN and CDR2 SVGIG (reference sequence). The CDR3 covers 12 residues. The V and J ends lost 6 bases and 3 bases, in that order; junction bases with no gene match: 4. CDR3 loop: CACHTGGYEQYF. Here the CDR3 DNA reads TGTGCCTGCCACACAGGGGGCTACGAGCAGTACTTC.

J is TRBJ1-5 and V is TRBV12-3 or TRBV12-4; D not certain. Between the trimmed V and J ends, which lost 3 bases and 6 bases, there was a span of 9 bases. CDR3 size: 13 residues. The chain's CDR3 is CASSFTVGQPQHF. The CDR3 DNA follows: TGTGCCAGCAGTTTTACAGTAGGTCAGCCCCAGCATTTT.

The chain links TRBV5-1 to TRBJ2-2; D not certain. The CDR3 loop spans 15 amino acids. In germline, CDR1 is SGHRS, CDR2 YFSETQ. The V and J ends lost 0 bases and 4 bases respectively, with 10 bases between them. Here the CDR3 reads CASSLDATGTGELFF. CDR3 DNA: TGCGCCAGCAGCTTGGACGCAACGGGCACCGGGGAGCTGTTTTTT.

The rearrangement links TRBV6-2 or TRBV6-3 to TRBJ2-6, with 8 bases matching TRBD2. Germline CDR1 is MNHEY and CDR2 is SVGEGT. The CDR3 spans 20 residues. The junction had 20 bases not matched to a gene; V was cut back by 5 bases and J by 5 bases. DNA for the CDR3: TGTGCCAGCAGTCCCCGGGGATCACTAGCGGCCAGCGGGCGGGCCAACGTCCTGACTTTC. It yields the protein CASSPRGSLAASGRANVLTF.

V is TRBV2 and J is TRBJ2-5; 7 bases align to TRBD1. CDR3 length: 14 amino acids. V dropped 6 bases and J dropped 1; count of bases not matched to a gene: 5. From germline, CDR1 is SNHLY and CDR2 FYNNEI. CDR3 sequence: CASRSYRGQETQYF. In DNA form, the CDR3 reads TGTGCCAGCAGGAGCTACAGGGGCCAAGAGACCCAGTACTTC.

This chain joins TRBV7-2 and TRBJ1-2, with D tentatively TRBD1 (6 bases). V shed 5 bases and J shed 0 bases, with 10 bases lying between them. Germline V gene sequence: CDR1 SGHTA, CDR2 FQGNSA. The CDR3 has 14 amino acids. The CDR3 DNA reads as TGTGCCAGCAGCCCCAGGGGAGCTAACTATGGCTACACCTTC. This encodes CASSPRGANYGYTF.

The chain joins TRBV14 to TRBJ2-7; D unresolved. CDR1 SGHDN and CDR2 FVKESK come from the germline V gene. Deletions cut 1 base from V and 1 base from J, with 8 bases between. The CDR3 runs to 14 residues. Written as DNA, the CDR3 is TGTGCCAGCAGCCAAGTTCTCAGTTCCTACGAGCAGTACTTC. Protein: CASSQVLSSYEQYF. The full variable domain, rest sourced from reference TRBV14 and TRBJ2-7, is EAGVTQFPSHSVIEKGQTVTLRCDPISGHDNLYWYRRVMGKEIKFLLHFVKESKQDESGMPNNRFLAERTGGTYSTLKVQPAELEDSGVYFCASSQVLSSYEQYFGPGTRLTVT.

The gene calls are TRBV28 and TRBJ1-1, with 9 bases matching TRBD1. V lost 8 bases, J lost 2 bases, and 3 bases stayed unmatched. The length of the CDR3 is 13 residues. CDR1 and CDR2 (germline): MDHEN, SYDVKM. The CDR3 region is CASRGQGNTEAFF. For the CDR3, the DNA is TGTGCCAGCCGGGGACAGGGTAACACTGAAGCTTTCTTT.

V and J are TRBV25-1 and TRBJ1-4; perhaps TRBD1 as D (6 bases). The CDR3 covers 17 residues. Trimming shortened V by 5 bases and J by 3 bases, and 19 bases separated the two germline ends. Germline V gene sequence: CDR1 MGHDK, CDR2 SYGVNS. Here the CDR3 DNA reads TGTGCCAGCAGTCCCCATTCAGGGGCGGTAGCTAATGAAAAACTGTTTTTT. Residues: CASSPHSGAVANEKLFF.

The CDR3 reads CASSVVGLAGAGELFF. CDR3 in DNA: TGTGCCAGCAGCGTAGTAGGACTAGCGGGGGCCGGGGAGCTGTTTTTT. The V gene is TRBV9, the J gene TRBJ2-2; 13 nucleotides agree with TRBD2. The CDR3 extends over 16 amino acids. V dropped 0 bases and J dropped 6; count of bases not matched to a gene: 2. The germline V gene has CDR1 SGDLS and CDR2 YYNGEE.

The J gene is TRBJ2-7, the V gene TRBV6-2 or TRBV6-3; 8 nucleotides match TRBD1. CDR3 size: 14 residues. Germline assignment: CDR1 MNHEY and CDR2 SVGEGT. V dropped 5 bases and J dropped 0; count of bases not matched to a gene: 3. CDR3 coding DNA: TGTGCCAGCAGTCCGGACAGGGACTCCTACGAGCAGTACTTC. Its protein product is CASSPDRDSYEQYF.

The rearrangement links TRBV7-2 to TRBJ1-6; D call uncertain. V gave up 5 bases and J gave up 7 bases, with 15 bases separating them. This CDR3 region has 15 residues. The V gene's germline CDR1 is SGHTA and CDR2 FQGNSA. CDR3 sequence (DNA): TGTGCCAGCAGCCTAGTGGCGGCTCGGAATTCACCCCTCCACTTT. Translated: CASSLVAARNSPLHF.

This rearrangement joins TRBV5-1 to TRBJ2-5, with D unresolved. Per the germline V gene, CDR1 is SGHRS and CDR2 is YFSETQ. The CDR3 loop spans 13 amino acids. V lost 0 bases and J 1 base, leaving 4 bases between the germline ends. The CDR3 DNA reads as TGCGCCAGCAGCTTGGTAGTCCAAGAGACCCAGTACTTC. Translating it yields CASSLVVQETQYF.

V gene TRBV9 combines with J gene TRBJ1-2, with D tentatively TRBD1 (5 bases). Germline V lookup: CDR1 SGDLS, CDR2 YYNGEE. The V gene lost 0 bases and the J gene lost 8 bases, with 17 bases spanning the gap. This CDR3 has 15 residues. CDR3 DNA: TGTGCCAGCAGCGTAGCTCTGGGGGAAGCGGGAGGCTACACCTTC. Translating gives CASSVALGEAGGYTF.

V gene TRBV4-1 combines with J gene TRBJ1-2, with TRBD1 identical over 8 bases. The CDR3 is 17 residues long. Germline CDR1 and CDR2: MGHRA and YSYEKL. V gave up 0 bases and J gave up 0 bases; unmatched junction bases: 6. The DNA for the CDR3 is TGCGCCAGCAGCCAAGATAGAGAACAGGGGGCTAACTATGGCTACACCTTC. It yields the protein CASSQDREQGANYGYTF.

This chain links TRBV29-1 with TRBJ1-4; maybe TRBD1 (5 bases). V was cut by 7 bases and J by 7 bases, with 16 bases left in between. This CDR3 spans 13 amino acids. Germline V gene sequence: CDR1 SQVTM, CDR2 ANQGSEA. The CDR3 bases are TGCAGCGCTCGAGGACTAAGGGGTGAAAAACTGTTTTTT. This encodes CSARGLRGEKLFF. The full variable domain, with the rest looked up from reference TRBV29-1 and TRBJ1-4, is SAVISQKPSRDICQRGTSLTIQCQVDSQVTMMFWYRQQPGQSLTLIATANQGSEATYESGFVIDKFPISRPNLTFSTLTVSNMSPEDSSIYLCSARGLRGEKLFFGSGTQLSVL.

The chain uses TRBV10-3 and TRBJ1-6, with D possibly being TRBD1 (6 bases). The germline CDR1 and CDR2 sequences are ENHRY and SYGVKD. The CDR3 runs 15 residues. V shed 3 bases and J shed 6 bases, with 12 bases lying between them. CDR3 DNA sequence: TGTGCCATCAGTGATCCAACAGGGTTTAATTCACCCCTCCACTTT. Its protein product is CAISDPTGFNSPLHF.

The J gene is TRBJ1-6, the V gene TRBV6-5, with 7 bases aligning to TRBD1. Losses at the gene ends were 2 bases for V and 8 bases for J; bases not matched to a gene: 6. Germline values: CDR1 MNHEY, CDR2 SVGAGI. The CDR3 extends over 15 amino acids. CDR3 DNA: TGTGCCAGCAGTTACACGACAGGGACGGATTCACCCCTCCACTTT. Translation gives CASSYTTGTDSPLHF.

There are a few counts of this clone. The chain links TRBV11-2 to TRBJ1-2; D may be TRBD1 (5 bases). The germline V gene has CDR1 SGHAT and CDR2 FQNNGV. This CDR3 comprises 15 residues. Trimming pared 5 bases from V and 7 bases from J, leaving 20 bases between. The CDR3 DNA reads as TGTGCCAGCAGCCAGGCAGGGTTCCGGGCTTTTGGCTACACCTTC. It specifies CASSQAGFRAFGYTF.

This clone appeared once. The chain couples TRBV28 to TRBJ1-1, with D hard to call. V lost 3 bases, J lost 2 bases, and 10 bases lay in between. The CDR3 has 14 residues. The germline V gene has CDR1 MDHEN and CDR2 SYDVKM. CDR3 loop: CASSFGRLNTEAFF. Written as DNA, the CDR3 is TGTGCCAGCAGTTTCGGCAGGTTAAACACTGAAGCTTTCTTT. Full variable domain (rest looked up from reference TRBV28 and TRBJ1-1): DVKVTQSSRYLVKRTGEKVFLECVQDMDHENMFWYRQDPGLGLRLIYFSYDVKMKEKGDIPEGYSVSREKKERFSLILESASTNQTSMYLCASSFGRLNTEAFFGQGTRLTVV.

The rearrangement links TRBV6-5 to TRBJ1-1; 7 bases agree with TRBD1. This CDR3 has 14 residues. Germline V gene sequence: CDR1 MNHEY, CDR2 SVGAGI. The junction had 6 bases not matched to a gene; V was cut back by 6 bases and J by 2 bases. DNA for the CDR3: TGTGCCAGCAGATCGAGGGGGCTTAACACTGAAGCTTTCTTT. Protein sequence: CASRSRGLNTEAFF.

V is TRBV5-1 and J is TRBJ2-2; D might be TRBD1 (6 bases). The CDR3 is 15 amino acids. The V gene lost 0 bases and the J gene lost 5 bases, with 11 bases spanning the gap. From germline, CDR1 is SGHRS and CDR2 YFSETQ. CDR3 amino acids: CASSLGQAETGELFF. The CDR3 DNA sequence: TGCGCCAGCAGCTTGGGACAGGCGGAAACCGGGGAGCTGTTTTTT.

V is TRBV7-9 and J is TRBJ1-4; the match to TRBD1 covers 7 bases. V trimming: 5 bases; J trimming: 8 bases; junction bases outside the gene matches: 8. Germline V CDR1 and CDR2: SEHNR, FQNEAQ (reference sequence). The CDR3 covers 14 residues. The CDR3 coding sequence is TGTGCCAGCAGCCCCCGGACAGGCCGCGAAAAACTGTTTTTT. This sequence encodes CASSPRTGREKLFF.

The rearrangement uses TRBV29-1 and TRBJ1-5, with D hard to call. Germline V CDR1 and CDR2: SQVTM, ANQGSEA. Trimming stripped 2 bases from V and 7 bases from J, with 12 bases between. This CDR3 is 13 amino acids long. In DNA, the CDR3 is TGCAGCGTTGAATGGGCAGAGGGACAGCCCCAGCATTTT. It codes for CSVEWAEGQPQHF.

The J gene is TRBJ2-3, the V gene TRBV24-1; the match to TRBD1 covers 9 bases. Germline CDR1 is KGHDR and CDR2 is SFDVKD. V gave up 2 bases and J gave up 4 bases; unmatched junction bases: 3. CDR3 length: 15 residues. For the CDR3, the DNA is TGTGCCACCAGTGATTCGGGACAGGGCCCAGATACGCAGTATTTT. The encoded protein is CATSDSGQGPDTQYF.

Notes on this clone: The junction departs from germline at one end; a sequencing error may be responsible. Within the sample, other DNA sequences also encode this same CDR3. The chain couples TRBV28 to TRBJ1-4; D perhaps matches TRBD1 (6 bases). This CDR3 is built from 15 residues. The V gene's germline CDR1 is MDHEN and CDR2 SYDVKM. The CDR3: CASSRYRATNEKLFF. The CDR3 coding sequence is TGTGCCAGCAGTCGATACAGGGCAACGAATGAAAAACTGTTTTTT.